This paragraph reports one T cell receptor (beta chain). Patients from Seattle were sampled longitudinally, starting during active infection. This record belongs to a study of blood T cell repertoires in COVID-19. Study information: Samples representing acute and convalescent COVID-19 were sourced from the United States, Italy and Spain. Nucleic acid was either cDNA or gDNA, and it came from T cells, B-cell-depleted T cells, or PBMCs.

Study processing details: Amplified reference gene primers provided the basis for estimating nucleated cell counts. This table comes from immunoSEQ multiplex PCR, and its TCRdb copy is limited to in-frame clones, with some not included. V and J calls and clone size are as listed in that table; D and trimming were resolved from the DNA. The repertoire consists of just under 350,000 clones, with 88% occurring once and the leading ten covering around 7.9%. This CDR3 contains 16 residues. CDR1 SGHTA and CDR2 FQGNSA come from the germline V gene. V was cut by 5 bases and J by 6 bases, with 20 bases left in between.

This sequence was found in an older woman with COVID-19, enrolled during active disease. Source material: peripheral blood. The rearrangement joins TRBV7-2 to TRBJ2-1; a possible D gene is TRBD1 (5 bases). CDR3 in amino acids: CASSPSTGQAFNEQFF. The CDR3 DNA reads as TGTGCCAGCAGCCCCTCCACAGGTCAAGCATTCAATGAGCAGTTCTTC.